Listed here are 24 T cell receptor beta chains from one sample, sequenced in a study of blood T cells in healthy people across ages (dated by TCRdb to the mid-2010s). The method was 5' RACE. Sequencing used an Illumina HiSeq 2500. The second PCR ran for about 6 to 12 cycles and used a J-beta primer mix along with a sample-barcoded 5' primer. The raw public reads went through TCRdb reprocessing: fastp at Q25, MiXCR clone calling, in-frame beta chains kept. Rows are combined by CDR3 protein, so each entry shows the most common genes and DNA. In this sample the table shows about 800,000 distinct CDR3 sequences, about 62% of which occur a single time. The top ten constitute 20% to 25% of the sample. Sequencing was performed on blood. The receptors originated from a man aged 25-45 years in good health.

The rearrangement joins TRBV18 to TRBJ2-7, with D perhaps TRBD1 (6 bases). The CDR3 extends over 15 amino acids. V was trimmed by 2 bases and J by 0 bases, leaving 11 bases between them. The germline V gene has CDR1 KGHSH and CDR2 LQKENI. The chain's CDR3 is CASSPSGTHSYEQYF. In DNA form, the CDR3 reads TGTGCCAGCTCACCATCAGGGACACACTCCTACGAGCAGTACTTC.

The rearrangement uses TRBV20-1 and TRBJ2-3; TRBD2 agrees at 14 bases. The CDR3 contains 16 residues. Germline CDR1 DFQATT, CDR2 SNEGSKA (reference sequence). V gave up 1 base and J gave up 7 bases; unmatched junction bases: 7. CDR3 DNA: TGCAGTGCTAGAGTCCGACTAGCGGGAGGGCCGAATACGCAGTATTTT. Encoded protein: CSARVRLAGGPNTQYF.

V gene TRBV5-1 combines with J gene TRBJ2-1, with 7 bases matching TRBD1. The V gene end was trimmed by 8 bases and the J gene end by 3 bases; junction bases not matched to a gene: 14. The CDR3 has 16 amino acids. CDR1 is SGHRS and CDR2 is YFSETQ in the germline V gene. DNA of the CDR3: TGCGCCAGTAACTCCAACGCCGGGACAGTCTACAATGAGCAGTTCTTC. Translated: CASNSNAGTVYNEQFF.

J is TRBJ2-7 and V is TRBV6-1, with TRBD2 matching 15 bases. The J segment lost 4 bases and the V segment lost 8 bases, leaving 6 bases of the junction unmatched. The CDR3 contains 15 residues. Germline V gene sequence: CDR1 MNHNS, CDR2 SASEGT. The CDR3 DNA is TGTGCCAGCGGGGCCGGACTAGCGGGGGGGTACGAGCAGTACTTC. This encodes CASGAGLAGGYEQYF.

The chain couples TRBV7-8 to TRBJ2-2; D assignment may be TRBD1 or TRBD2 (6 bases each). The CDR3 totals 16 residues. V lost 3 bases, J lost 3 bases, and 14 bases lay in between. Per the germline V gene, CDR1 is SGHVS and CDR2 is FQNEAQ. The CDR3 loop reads CASSFPGGRYTGELFF. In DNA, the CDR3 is TGTGCCAGCAGCTTTCCCGGGGGCAGGTACACCGGGGAGCTGTTTTTT.

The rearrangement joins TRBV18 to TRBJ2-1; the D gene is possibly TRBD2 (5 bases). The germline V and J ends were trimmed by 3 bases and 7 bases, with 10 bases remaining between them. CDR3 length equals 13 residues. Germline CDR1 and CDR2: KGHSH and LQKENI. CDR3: CASSPGDENEQFF. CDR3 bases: TGTGCCAGCTCACCCGGGGATGAGAATGAGCAGTTCTTC.

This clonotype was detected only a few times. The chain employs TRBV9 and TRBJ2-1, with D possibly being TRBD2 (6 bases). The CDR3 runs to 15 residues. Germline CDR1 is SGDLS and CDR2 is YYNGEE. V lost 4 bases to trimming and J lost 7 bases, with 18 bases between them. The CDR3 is CASSFPGTGANEQFF. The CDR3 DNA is TGTGCCAGCAGCTTTCCCGGGACGGGAGCAAATGAGCAGTTCTTC.

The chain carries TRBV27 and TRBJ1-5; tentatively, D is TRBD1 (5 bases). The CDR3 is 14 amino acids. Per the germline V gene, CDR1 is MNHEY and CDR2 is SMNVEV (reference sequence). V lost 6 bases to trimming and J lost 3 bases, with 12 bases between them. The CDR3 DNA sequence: TGTGCCAGCAGGGGAATACAGGACAATCAGCCCCAGCATTTT. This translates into CASRGIQDNQPQHF.

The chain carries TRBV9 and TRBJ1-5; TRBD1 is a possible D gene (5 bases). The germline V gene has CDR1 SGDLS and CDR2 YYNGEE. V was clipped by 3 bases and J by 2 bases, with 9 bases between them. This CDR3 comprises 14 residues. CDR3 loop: CASSGGFGNQPQHF. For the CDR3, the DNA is TGTGCCAGCAGCGGGGGGTTTGGCAATCAGCCCCAGCATTTT.

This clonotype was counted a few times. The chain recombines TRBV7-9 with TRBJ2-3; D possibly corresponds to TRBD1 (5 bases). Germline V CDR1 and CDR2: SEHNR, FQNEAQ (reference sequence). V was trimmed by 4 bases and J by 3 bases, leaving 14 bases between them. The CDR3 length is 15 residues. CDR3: CASSSTNQGTDTQYF. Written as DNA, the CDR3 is TGTGCCAGCAGCTCAACCAACCAGGGTACAGATACGCAGTATTTT.

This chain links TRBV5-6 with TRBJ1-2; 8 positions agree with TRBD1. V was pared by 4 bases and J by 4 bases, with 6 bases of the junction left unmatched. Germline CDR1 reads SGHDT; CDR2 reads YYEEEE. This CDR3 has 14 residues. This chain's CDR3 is CASSPTGGVYGYTF. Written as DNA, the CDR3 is TGTGCCAGCAGCCCCACAGGGGGAGTCTATGGCTACACCTTC.

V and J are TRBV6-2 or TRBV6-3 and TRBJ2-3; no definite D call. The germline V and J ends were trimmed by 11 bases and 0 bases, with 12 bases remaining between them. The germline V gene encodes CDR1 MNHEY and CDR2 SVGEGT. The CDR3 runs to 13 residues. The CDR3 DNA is TGTGCCGGCCAGACCCGAAGCACAGATACGCAGTATTTT. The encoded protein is CAGQTRSTDTQYF.

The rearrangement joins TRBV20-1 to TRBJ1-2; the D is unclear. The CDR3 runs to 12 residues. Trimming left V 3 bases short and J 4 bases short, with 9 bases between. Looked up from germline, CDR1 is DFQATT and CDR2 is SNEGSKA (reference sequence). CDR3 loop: CSARMLSYGYTF. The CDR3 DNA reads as TGCAGTGCTAGGATGCTCAGCTATGGCTACACCTTC.

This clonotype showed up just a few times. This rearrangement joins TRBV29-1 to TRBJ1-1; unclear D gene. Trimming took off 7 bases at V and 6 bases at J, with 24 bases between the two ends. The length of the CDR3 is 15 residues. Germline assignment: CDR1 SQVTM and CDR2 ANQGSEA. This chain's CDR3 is CSAHRASPQSAEAFF. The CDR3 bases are TGCAGCGCCCATCGGGCTTCTCCGCAGAGCGCTGAAGCTTTCTTT. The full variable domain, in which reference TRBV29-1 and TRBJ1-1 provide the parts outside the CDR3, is SAVISQKPSRDICQRGTSLTIQCQVDSQVTMMFWYRQQPGQSLTLIATANQGSEATYESGFVIDKFPISRPNLTFSTLTVSNMSPEDSSIYLCSAHRASPQSAEAFFGQGTRLTVV.

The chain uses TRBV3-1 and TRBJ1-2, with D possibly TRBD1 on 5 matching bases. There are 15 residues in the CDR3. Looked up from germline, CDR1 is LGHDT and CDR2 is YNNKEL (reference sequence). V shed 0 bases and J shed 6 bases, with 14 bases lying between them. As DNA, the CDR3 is TGTGCCAGCAGCCAAGATACGAGGGCAGGGCATGGCTACACCTTC. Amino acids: CASSQDTRAGHGYTF.

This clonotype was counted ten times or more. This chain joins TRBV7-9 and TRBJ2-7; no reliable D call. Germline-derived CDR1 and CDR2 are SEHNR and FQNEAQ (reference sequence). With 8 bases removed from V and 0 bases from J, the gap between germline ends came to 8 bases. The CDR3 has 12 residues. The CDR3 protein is CASGRSSYEQYF. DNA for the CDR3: TGTGCCAGCGGACGGAGCTCCTACGAGCAGTACTTC.

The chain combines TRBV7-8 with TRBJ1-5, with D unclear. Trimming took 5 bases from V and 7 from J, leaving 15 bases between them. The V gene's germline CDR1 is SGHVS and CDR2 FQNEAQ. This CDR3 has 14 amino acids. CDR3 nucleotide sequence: TGTGCCAGCAGCACGACACCCGACGCGCAGCCCCAGCATTTT. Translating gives CASSTTPDAQPQHF. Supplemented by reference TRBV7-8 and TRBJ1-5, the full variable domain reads GAGVSQSPRYKVAKRGQDVALRCDPISGHVSLFWYQQALGQGPEFLTYFQNEAQLDKSGLPSDRFFAERPEGSVSTLKIQRTQQEDSAVYLCASSTTPDAQPQHFGDGTRLSIL.

The chain's CDR3 is CASSLLYGRVQGDTQYF. The DNA for the CDR3 is TGTGCCAGCAGTTTATTATACGGGAGGGTGCAGGGAGATACGCAGTATTTT. The chain carries TRBV28 and TRBJ2-3; 8 bases are shared with TRBD2. From germline, CDR1 is MDHEN and CDR2 SYDVKM. Trimming removed 1 base from V and 5 bases from J; junction bases left unmatched: 11. This CDR3 spans 17 amino acids.

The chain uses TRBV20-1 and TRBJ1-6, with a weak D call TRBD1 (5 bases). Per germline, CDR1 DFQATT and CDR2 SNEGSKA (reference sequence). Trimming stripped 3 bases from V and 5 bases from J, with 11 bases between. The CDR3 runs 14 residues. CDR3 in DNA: TGCAGTGCTAGCGGGGCGACAGATAATTCACCCCTCCACTTT. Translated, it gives CSASGATDNSPLHF.

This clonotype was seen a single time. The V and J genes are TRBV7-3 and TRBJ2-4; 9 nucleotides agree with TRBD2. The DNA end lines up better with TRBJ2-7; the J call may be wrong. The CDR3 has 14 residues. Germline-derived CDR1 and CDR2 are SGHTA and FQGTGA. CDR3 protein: CARHSGRDPGEQYF. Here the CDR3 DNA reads TGTGCCAGACATAGCGGGAGAGATCCCGGCGAGCAGTACTTC.

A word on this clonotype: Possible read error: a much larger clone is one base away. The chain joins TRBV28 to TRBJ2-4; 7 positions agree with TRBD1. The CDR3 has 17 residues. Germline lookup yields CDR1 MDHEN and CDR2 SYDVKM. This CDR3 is CASSFRAGGRSKNIRYF. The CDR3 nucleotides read TGTGCCAGCAGTTTTCGGGCAGGGGGAAGGTCCAAAAACATTCGGTACTTC.

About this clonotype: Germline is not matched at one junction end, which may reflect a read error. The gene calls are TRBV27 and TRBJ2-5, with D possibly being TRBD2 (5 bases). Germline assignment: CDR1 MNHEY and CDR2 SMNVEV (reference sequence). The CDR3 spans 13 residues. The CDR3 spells CASSPTRRVTQYF. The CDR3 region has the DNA TGTGCTAGCAGCCCTACTAGACGAGTAACCCAGTACTTC.

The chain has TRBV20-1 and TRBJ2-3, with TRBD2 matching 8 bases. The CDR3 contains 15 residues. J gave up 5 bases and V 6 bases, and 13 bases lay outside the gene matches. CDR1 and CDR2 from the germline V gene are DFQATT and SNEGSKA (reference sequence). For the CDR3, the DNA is TGCAGTGCGCAAACTAGCGGTGCGACGGTAGATACGCAGTATTTT. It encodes CSAQTSGATVDTQYF.

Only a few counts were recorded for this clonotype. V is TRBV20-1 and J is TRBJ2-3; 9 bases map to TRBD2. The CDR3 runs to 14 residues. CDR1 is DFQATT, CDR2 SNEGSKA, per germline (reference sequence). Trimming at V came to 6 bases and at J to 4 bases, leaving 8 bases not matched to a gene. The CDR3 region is CSARSGGNSDTQYF. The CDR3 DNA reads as TGCAGTGCGCGTAGCGGGGGAAACTCAGATACGCAGTATTTT.